These T cell receptor beta chains were read from a single sample in a study of T-cell reconstitution after alpha-beta-depleted transplantation in children. MiXCR, run by TCRdb on the PCR reads, gives a single entry per CDR3 protein. This repertoire shows around 580,000 distinct CDR3 sequences, more than 20% found once; its top ten account for approximately 33%. Sequenced here: PBMCs, sampled before TCRalphabeta/CD19-depleted stem cell transplant. These receptors were taken from a boy less than two years old with Wiskott-Aldrich syndrome, due to receive a stem cell transplant. Both conserved end residues are part of each CDR3. Fields, in order: V gene, J gene, CDR3 length, D gene, clone size, CDR3 DNA, CDR3 protein. A D gene is named only where the DNA matches it firmly. Clone size appears in some rows only: once, few, many, or a class for an expanded clone.

v_call: TRBV20-1
j_call: TRBJ1-5
cdr3_length: 13
d_call: NA
clone_size: once
cdr3_nt: TGCAGTGCTACGTCAGATAATAATCAGCCCCAGCATTTT
cdr3_aa: CSATSDNNQPQHF

v_call: TRBV20-1
j_call: TRBJ1-1
cdr3_length: 13
d_call: NA
clone_size: few
cdr3_nt: TGCAGTGCTAGCGGCTCTAAGGCGACTGAAGCTTTCTTT
cdr3_aa: CSASGSKATEAFF

v_call: TRBV12-3/TRBV12-4
j_call: TRBJ2-5
cdr3_length: 15
d_call: TRBD2
clone_size: NA
cdr3_nt: TGTGCCAGCAGTTTACTAGCGGGAGTGGTAGAGACCCAGTACTTC
cdr3_aa: CASSLLAGVVETQYF

v_call: TRBV7-8
j_call: TRBJ1-1
cdr3_length: 14
d_call: NA
clone_size: NA
cdr3_nt: TGTGCCAGCAGCTCCCGGGACATGGAAGATCAAGCTTTCTTT
cdr3_aa: CASSSRDMEDQAFF

v_call: TRBV10-3
j_call: TRBJ2-7
cdr3_length: 13
d_call: NA
clone_size: NA
cdr3_nt: TGTGCCATCAGGAGGGATGTGGCATACGAGCAGTACTTC
cdr3_aa: CAIRRDVAYEQYF

v_call: TRBV20-1
j_call: TRBJ2-1
cdr3_length: 14
d_call: TRBD2
clone_size: few
cdr3_nt: TGCAGTGCCCTGACTAGCGGGGGGCACAATGAGCAGTTCTTC
cdr3_aa: CSALTSGGHNEQFF

v_call: TRBV7-3
j_call: TRBJ2-3
cdr3_length: 16
d_call: NA
clone_size: NA
cdr3_nt: TGTGCCAGCAGCTTAAGTGGGGGCGCCGGCACAGATACGCAGTATTTT
cdr3_aa: CASSLSGGAGTDTQYF

v_call: TRBV4-1
j_call: TRBJ2-1
cdr3_length: 17
d_call: TRBD2
clone_size: NA
cdr3_nt: TGCGCCAGCAGCCCGGAGACTAGCGGGACTTCCTACAATGAGCAGTTCTTC
cdr3_aa: CASSPETSGTSYNEQFF

v_call: TRBV18
j_call: TRBJ2-1
cdr3_length: 16
d_call: NA
clone_size: NA
cdr3_nt: TGTGCCAGCTCTCCTTCGTCCTTGGCAACCTACAATGAGCAGTTCTTC
cdr3_aa: CASSPSSLATYNEQFF

v_call: TRBV20-1
j_call: TRBJ2-7
cdr3_length: 14
d_call: NA
clone_size: NA
cdr3_nt: TGCAGTGCTAGTAGGCCTTCGGGAGCGGGCGAGCAGTACTTC
cdr3_aa: CSASRPSGAGEQYF

v_call: TRBV5-1
j_call: TRBJ1-4
cdr3_length: 14
d_call: NA
clone_size: NA
cdr3_nt: TGCGCCAGCCGCGAAACCGCGCGGGTCGAAAAACTGTTTTTT
cdr3_aa: CASRETARVEKLFF

v_call: TRBV18
j_call: TRBJ2-1
cdr3_length: 15
d_call: NA
clone_size: once
cdr3_nt: TGTGCCAGCTCACCCACCAGGCCCACAGACAATGAGCAGTTCTTC
cdr3_aa: CASSPTRPTDNEQFF

v_call: TRBV7-2
j_call: TRBJ1-1
cdr3_length: 15
d_call: NA
clone_size: NA
cdr3_nt: TGTGCCAGCAGCTCATCGTGGGGGGCGGCCACTGAAGCTTTCTTT
cdr3_aa: CASSSSWGAATEAFF

v_call: TRBV11-1
j_call: TRBJ2-1
cdr3_length: 15
d_call: NA
clone_size: NA
cdr3_nt: TGTGCCAGCAGCTCCCCACTAGGGGGGGTGGGTGAGCAGTTCTTC
cdr3_aa: CASSSPLGGVGEQFF

v_call: TRBV7-8
j_call: TRBJ2-1
cdr3_length: 18
d_call: TRBD2
clone_size: few
cdr3_nt: TGTGCCAGCAGCTCCTCGGGACTAGCGGGAGGGTTTTGGAATGAGCAGTTCTTC
cdr3_aa: CASSSSGLAGGFWNEQFF

v_call: TRBV7-8
j_call: TRBJ1-1
cdr3_length: 15
d_call: NA
clone_size: NA
cdr3_nt: TGTGCCAGCAGTTTATCGGCGCCTTTGGACACTGAAGCTTTCTTT
cdr3_aa: CASSLSAPLDTEAFF

v_call: TRBV15
j_call: TRBJ2-7
cdr3_length: 15
d_call: NA
clone_size: few
cdr3_nt: TGTGCCACCAGCAGAGACCCAACAGGGGGGGACGAGCAGTACTTC
cdr3_aa: CATSRDPTGGDEQYF

v_call: TRBV7-8
j_call: TRBJ2-2
cdr3_length: 13
d_call: NA
clone_size: few
cdr3_nt: TGTGCCAGCAGCTTAATGTTATCTGGGGAGCTGTTTTTT
cdr3_aa: CASSLMLSGELFF

v_call: TRBV5-1
j_call: TRBJ2-2
cdr3_length: 14
d_call: NA
clone_size: NA
cdr3_nt: TGCGCCAGCAGTTGGGACTTAGAGACCGGGGAGCTGTTTTTT
cdr3_aa: CASSWDLETGELFF

v_call: TRBV7-9
j_call: TRBJ2-3
cdr3_length: 17
d_call: NA
clone_size: few
cdr3_nt: TGTGCCAGCAGCTTAACCAGGACATTTTTTGGCACAGATACGCAGTATTTT
cdr3_aa: CASSLTRTFFGTDTQYF

v_call: TRBV7-8
j_call: TRBJ1-5
cdr3_length: 14
d_call: NA
clone_size: few
cdr3_nt: TGTGCCAGCAGCTTAGTCGGGGAGAATCAGCCCCAGCATTTT
cdr3_aa: CASSLVGENQPQHF

v_call: TRBV6-1
j_call: TRBJ1-6
cdr3_length: 14
d_call: TRBD1
clone_size: NA
cdr3_nt: TGTGCCAGCAACCCGGGACAGGGGTACTCACCCCTCCACTTT
cdr3_aa: CASNPGQGYSPLHF

v_call: TRBV27
j_call: TRBJ1-5
cdr3_length: 14
d_call: NA
clone_size: NA
cdr3_nt: TGTGCCAGCAGTTCCGGGACTCGCAGGCAGCCCCAGCATTTT
cdr3_aa: CASSSGTRRQPQHF